This T cell receptor beta chain was identified in a study of blood T cells in healthy people across ages (dated by TCRdb to 2015 to 2017). Context from the whole study: In model experiments, template switching captured about one uniquely barcoded TCR beta cDNA molecule for every two T cells. Using deep sequencing normalized with unique cDNA molecular identifiers, the study measured how TCR beta repertoire diversity changes with age. The study analyzed two additional independent replicas of 1 million unique cDNA reads from the same blood draw for two donors, one aged 18 to 29 and one aged 80 or older. Four age groups were formed from the donors: young (average about 15 years), middle-aged (around 37), aged (about 68) and long-lived (less than 85). To avoid experimental bias, donors of different ages were randomly spread across the sequencing lanes. Results the study describes overall, beyond this receptor: Since profiling was done on bulk unsorted PBMCs, naive and antigen-experienced compartments could not be conclusively compared. Observed TCR beta diversity per million T cells fell roughly linearly with age, and a significant reduction was already apparent by age around 40. Compared with the aged group, more naive CD4+ T cells, fewer expanded clones and increased TCR diversity were shown by the long-lived group, suggesting age selection. The CMV infection status of donors was not known, potentially confounding age-related changes in expanded clonotypes. Estimates of total diversity based on one million sequenced T cells were regarded as lower bounds and as underestimates. A strong correlation was found between observed TCR beta diversity and the percentage of naive T cells measured by flow cytometry.

A few counts support this clonotype. Its antigen specificity is not known. The input lacks base qualities; no much larger clone sits a single base away. Receptor libraries were prepared by 5' RACE. The sequencer was an Illumina HiSeq 2500. A second about 7 to 11 cycle PCR used a sample-barcoded 5' primer and a J-beta primer mix. A unique molecular identifier was introduced onto each TCR beta cDNA molecule by a template-switch 5' adaptor carrying 12 random nucleotides. At least 2.5 million CDR3-containing paired-end reads were obtained from each sample. First-strand cDNA synthesis was performed from all RNA using the Mint cDNA synthesis kit, with priming by a TRBC-specific oligonucleotide. All cDNA was treated with uracil-DNA glycosylase and then went through a first 18-cycle PCR with the universal primers M1SS and BC2_uni_R. As for the authors' bioinformatics: Each sample was normalized by randomly selecting 1 million high-quality reads, each carrying a distinct molecular identifier. Reads with shared molecular identifiers were discarded instead of being binned into consensus sequences. MiTCR, set to a Q25 quality threshold and the strictest error-elimination algorithm, was used for CDR3 identification, clonotype clustering and error correction. A nonparametric unseen species model with Euler transformation was used to estimate lower-bound total TCR beta diversity. The public reads were reprocessed in TCRdb via fastp at Q25 and MiXCR, keeping in-frame beta chains. Rows are combined by CDR3 protein, so each entry shows the most common genes and DNA. The V and J calls here are based on TCRdb, not the publication. The sample table lists about 1.8 million distinct CDR3 sequences, roughly 50% of them with a count of one. Clones ranked in the top ten supply roughly 2% of the sample.

The 39 donors, aged about 6 to 100 years, were systemically healthy Caucasian individuals from Russia. Each donor gave approximately 9.4 milliliters of peripheral blood, drawn into EDTA-treated Vacutainer tubes. Ficoll-Paque density-gradient centrifugation was used to isolate PBMCs, with at least 6.5 million per sample. Trizol reagent was used to extract total RNA from the PBMCs, yielding at least 5 micrograms per sample. The percentages of naive CD45RAhigh/CD27high T cells were determined by flow cytometry on a PBMC aliquot from every donor. V drops 6 bases and J drops 9 bases, leaving 10 bases in between. The CDR3 sequence holds 11 residues, the cysteine and phenylalanine included. This entry keeps only the CDR3 DNA: 33 bases, framed from base 1. Sequences SGDLS (CDR1) and YYNGEE (CDR2) are obtained from the germline V gene.

Sequencing was carried out using blood. This clonotype was obtained from a woman aged 40 to 49 in good health. The chain employs TRBV9 and TRBJ2-1; no D gene can be assigned with confidence. The CDR3 sequence is CASKSSTEQFF. The DNA sequence is given as TGTGCCAGCAAGAGTTCCACTGAGCAGTTCTTC.